The next 24 T cell receptor beta chains were all read from a single sample in a study of T cells in Graves' hyperthyroidism and ophthalmopathy. Amplification of TCR beta CDR3 regions used RNA as the template. The TCR CDR3 first-round RT-PCR relied on the HTBI primer set. TCRdb fed the multiplex PCR reads into MiXCR, producing one record per CDR3 protein. The profile shows about 420,000 distinct CDR3 sequences, more than 15% of them singletons. The specimen was blood. These receptor sequences come from a young woman with Graves' hyperthyroidism.

This clonotype was recorded a few times. A much larger clone sits a single nucleotide away, making a read error possible. The chain couples TRBV11-2 to TRBJ2-5; maybe TRBD2 (5 bases). This CDR3 has 14 residues. The germline CDR1 and CDR2 sequences are SGHAT and FQNNGV. Trimming stripped 1 base from V and 5 bases from J, with 11 bases between. The CDR3 coding sequence is TGTGCCAGCAGCTTAGGTATGCCGGGGGAGACCCAGTACTTC. The encoded protein is CASSLGMPGETQYF.

This clonotype has at least ten counts. The chain combines TRBV30 with TRBJ2-2; D gene unclear. With 4 bases removed from V and 2 bases from J, the gap between germline ends came to 8 bases. In germline, CDR1 is GTSNPN, CDR2 SVGIG (reference sequence). The length of the CDR3 is 13 residues. The CDR3 is CAWTLANTGELFF. In DNA form, the CDR3 reads TGTGCCTGGACCCTCGCAAACACCGGGGAGCTGTTTTTT.

This clonotype has a count of ten or more. This rearrangement joins TRBV7-9 to TRBJ1-6; 8 bases match TRBD1. In germline, CDR1 is SEHNR, CDR2 FQNEAQ (reference sequence). The length of the CDR3 is 15 residues. The V and J ends lost 5 bases and 7 bases, in that order; junction bases with no gene match: 7. The chain's CDR3 is CASSGATGGNSPLHF. The CDR3, as DNA: TGTGCCAGCAGCGGAGCAACAGGGGGGAATTCACCCCTCCACTTT.

This clonotype was seen repeatedly, ten times or more. The chain has TRBV12-3 or TRBV12-4 and TRBJ1-5; D gene ambiguous. The CDR3 contains 13 residues. The germline V and J ends were trimmed by 7 bases and 4 bases, with 11 bases remaining between them. CDR3 DNA: TGTGCCAGCACCCAAGGGTCAAATCAGCCCCAGCATTTT. Translating gives CASTQGSNQPQHF.

This chain links TRBV11-2 with TRBJ2-1; D possibly corresponds to TRBD1 (5 bases). Germline CDR1 and CDR2: SGHAT and FQNNGV. The CDR3 is 16 residues long. Deletions cut 2 bases from V and 0 bases from J, with 11 bases between. CDR3 loop: CASSLNRLASYNEQFF. The CDR3 region has the DNA TGTGCCAGCAGCTTAAACAGGTTGGCCTCCTACAATGAGCAGTTCTTC.

This clonotype was counted at least ten times. The chain couples TRBV6-1 to TRBJ2-7; unclear D gene. This CDR3 region has 12 residues. V was shortened by 5 bases and J by 4 bases, with 9 bases between the two germline ends. CDR1 MNHNS and CDR2 SASEGT come from the germline V gene. The CDR3 here is CASSPRGYEQYF. The CDR3 DNA reads TGTGCCAGCAGTCCGAGAGGATACGAGCAGTACTTC.

The table lists this clonotype with many counts. This chain joins TRBV19 and TRBJ1-1; 7 bases line up with TRBD1. The CDR3 is 14 amino acids. Germline lookup yields CDR1 LNHDA and CDR2 SQIVND (reference sequence). V trimming: 7 bases; J trimming: 5 bases; junction bases outside the gene matches: 10. Here the CDR3 DNA reads TGTGCCAGTAATGTAGACAGGGAAGGGACTGAAGCTTTCTTT. Encoded protein: CASNVDREGTEAFF.

V usage is TRBV9 and J usage is TRBJ2-1; D remains ambiguous. Germline loops: CDR1 SGDLS, CDR2 YYNGEE. V lost 5 bases and J lost 8, with 14 bases in between. CDR3 length: 13 amino acids. The CDR3 here is CASRDPVLDEQFF. The CDR3 bases are TGTGCCAGCAGGGACCCGGTCCTGGATGAGCAGTTCTTC.

The genes are TRBV4-1 and TRBJ2-7; TRBD1 or TRBD2 may be the D gene (6 bases each). CDR1 is MGHRA, CDR2 YSYEKL, per germline. Trimming shortened V by 4 bases and J by 6 bases, and 22 bases separated the two germline ends. The CDR3 is 16 residues long. This CDR3 reads CASSLNTGRSGVEQYF. CDR3 coding DNA: TGCGCCAGCAGCCTCAACACAGGGAGGTCGGGAGTCGAGCAGTACTTC.

This clonotype was seen ten or more times. The chain is built from TRBV24-1 and TRBJ1-1, with 7 bases aligning to TRBD1. J gave up 14 bases and V 9 bases, and 14 bases lay outside the gene matches. Germline-derived CDR1 and CDR2 are KGHDR and SFDVKD. The CDR3 is 12 residues long. CDR3 loop: CATLSLGGLAFF. The CDR3 DNA reads TGTGCCACCCTCTCCCTAGGGGGCCTAGCATTCTTT.

This clonotype was detected many times. The chain uses TRBV20-1 and TRBJ2-1; TRBD2 matches at 7 bases. The ends lost 2 bases at V and 1 base at J; junction bases unmatched: 8. Germline V gene sequence: CDR1 DFQATT, CDR2 SNEGSKA (reference sequence). The CDR3 is 16 residues long. The CDR3 spells CSARKSAGVSYNEQFF. The CDR3 DNA reads as TGCAGTGCTAGAAAATCCGCGGGAGTGTCCTACAATGAGCAGTTCTTC.

Many counts were recorded for this clonotype. The J gene is TRBJ2-4, the V gene TRBV9, with 9 bases identical to TRBD1. In germline, CDR1 is SGDLS, CDR2 YYNGEE. The CDR3 is 14 amino acids. V dropped 0 bases and J dropped 7; count of bases not matched to a gene: 2. DNA for the CDR3: TGTGCCAGCAGCGTAGGAGGACAGGGGAACATTCAGTACTTC. This gives the protein CASSVGGQGNIQYF.

This clonotype came up a few times. V gene TRBV7-9 combines with J gene TRBJ1-2; no clear D. Germline CDR1 SEHNR, CDR2 FQNEAQ (reference sequence). The germline V and J ends were trimmed by 2 bases and 6 bases, with 13 bases remaining between them. This CDR3 region has 14 residues. CDR3 coding DNA: TGTGCCAGCAGCTTACCATTTAGGGATCATGGCTACACCTTC. As protein: CASSLPFRDHGYTF.

This clonotype was seen at least ten times. J is TRBJ2-5 and V is TRBV6-5, with D perhaps TRBD1 (6 bases). The CDR3 consists of 15 residues. CDR1 MNHEY and CDR2 SVGAGI come from the germline V gene. V was trimmed by 2 bases and J by 5 bases, leaving 15 bases between them. DNA for the CDR3: TGTGCCAGCAGTTACCGGGCAGGGGTGGGGGAGACCCAGTACTTC. It translates to CASSYRAGVGETQYF.

This clonotype was recorded many times. The chain couples TRBV29-1 to TRBJ2-3; TRBD2 might be the D (6 bases). The CDR3 length is 15 residues. Germline V gene sequence: CDR1 SQVTM, CDR2 ANQGSEA. V shed 1 base and J shed 6 bases, with 17 bases lying between them. CDR3 residues: CSVEGIGEEGDTQYF. DNA of the CDR3: TGCAGCGTTGAAGGGATCGGGGAGGAGGGGGATACGCAGTATTTT.

Ten or more counts support this clonotype. This chain uses TRBV19 with TRBJ2-3, with D uncertain. Looked up from germline, CDR1 is LNHDA and CDR2 is SQIVND (reference sequence). V was trimmed by 6 bases and J by 2 bases, leaving 12 bases between them. The CDR3 covers 14 residues. The CDR3 loop is CASRRSRNTDTQYF. Written as DNA, the CDR3 is TGTGCCAGTAGACGGAGCAGAAACACAGATACGCAGTATTTT. The full variable domain, rest sourced from reference TRBV19 and TRBJ2-3, is DGGITQSPKYLFRKEGQNVTLSCEQNLNHDAMYWYRQDPGQGLRLIYYSQIVNDFQKGDIAEGYSVSREKKESFPLTVTSAQKNPTAFYLCASRRSRNTDTQYFGPGTRLTVL.

This clonotype was detected ten times or more. The chain employs TRBV20-1 and TRBJ1-2; weak D call: TRBD1 (6 bases). The germline V gene encodes CDR1 DFQATT and CDR2 SNEGSKA (reference sequence). The CDR3 sequence is 12 residues long. Trimming removed 6 bases at V and 5 bases at J, with 13 bases between. DNA for the CDR3: TGCAGTGCCAGAACAGGGACTTATGGCTACACCTTC. Translating it yields CSARTGTYGYTF.

Points on this clonotype: A read error may be the cause here, since a much bigger clone is one base away. The chain carries TRBV6-5 and TRBJ2-6, with D unclear. The CDR3 is 15 residues long. Germline CDR1 and CDR2: MNHEY and SVGAGI. CDR3 coding DNA: TGTGCCAACAGTTATTTACCCCCTGGGGCCAACGTCCTGACTTTC. Amino acids: CANSYLPPGANVLTF.

This clonotype was observed many times. The rearrangement links TRBV6-1 to TRBJ1-2; no definite D call. Trimming removed 2 bases from V and 4 bases from J, with 14 bases in between. This CDR3 has 15 amino acids. The germline gives CDR1 MNHNS, CDR2 SASEGT. CDR3 DNA: TGTGCCAGCAGTGAACCAGGTGGACTGGGCTATGGCTACACCTTC. Protein: CASSEPGGLGYGYTF.

This clonotype was detected ten times or more. The chain uses TRBV20-1 and TRBJ2-1; TRBD1 or TRBD2 may be the D gene (5 bases each). CDR1 is DFQATT and CDR2 is SNEGSKA in the germline V gene (reference sequence). The ends were cut back, 1 base at V and 9 bases at J, with 19 bases in the middle. The CDR3 is 15 amino acids. The CDR3 bases are TGCAGTGCTAGAGCCGGGACCGACCTCGGGCCTGAGCAGTTCTTC. Its protein product is CSARAGTDLGPEQFF.

There are many counts of this clonotype. The chain couples TRBV20-1 to TRBJ2-7; D remains ambiguous. Germline CDR1 is DFQATT and CDR2 is SNEGSKA (reference sequence). The CDR3 runs to 11 residues. The V end lost 3 bases, the J end lost 2 bases, and 5 bases lay between the germline ends. CDR3 sequence reads: CSASRAYEQYF. The DNA of the CDR3 is TGCAGTGCTAGCCGAGCCTACGAGCAGTACTTC.

The table lists this clonotype with many counts. The V call is TRBV24-1, the J call TRBJ2-1, with 14 bases aligning to TRBD2. This CDR3 has 14 amino acids. The germline V gene has CDR1 KGHDR and CDR2 SFDVKD. V trimming: 9 bases; J trimming: 6 bases; junction bases outside the gene matches: 3. CDR3 sequence (DNA): TGTGCCACCGGGACTAGCGGGAGCATCAATGAGCAGTTCTTC. As protein: CATGTSGSINEQFF.

This clonotype was recorded many times. V gene TRBV19 combines with J gene TRBJ2-1; 10 nucleotides agree with TRBD2. The germline V gene has CDR1 LNHDA and CDR2 SQIVND (reference sequence). V lost 4 bases to trimming and J lost 9 bases; unmatched junction nucleotides: 12. CDR3 length: 16 amino acids. The CDR3 protein is CASSTLRAGGRGEQFF. CDR3 DNA: TGTGCCAGTAGTACGCTTCGAGCGGGGGGGAGGGGTGAGCAGTTCTTC. The complete variable domain, with remaining parts taken from reference TRBV19 and TRBJ2-1, reads DGGITQSPKYLFRKEGQNVTLSCEQNLNHDAMYWYRQDPGQGLRLIYYSQIVNDFQKGDIAEGYSVSREKKESFPLTVTSAQKNPTAFYLCASSTLRAGGRGEQFFGPGTRLTVL.

This clonotype has a count of ten or more. This chain uses TRBV3-1 with TRBJ2-5, with 8 bases aligning to TRBD2. The trim removed 2 bases at V and 3 bases at J, leaving 11 bases unmatched. Germline V gives CDR1 LGHDT, CDR2 YNNKEL (reference sequence). The CDR3 length is 17 residues. CDR3 in DNA: TGTGCCAGCAGCCAATACCCTCCGGGAGGGGGGGAAGAGACCCAGTACTTC. Protein product: CASSQYPPGGGEETQYF.